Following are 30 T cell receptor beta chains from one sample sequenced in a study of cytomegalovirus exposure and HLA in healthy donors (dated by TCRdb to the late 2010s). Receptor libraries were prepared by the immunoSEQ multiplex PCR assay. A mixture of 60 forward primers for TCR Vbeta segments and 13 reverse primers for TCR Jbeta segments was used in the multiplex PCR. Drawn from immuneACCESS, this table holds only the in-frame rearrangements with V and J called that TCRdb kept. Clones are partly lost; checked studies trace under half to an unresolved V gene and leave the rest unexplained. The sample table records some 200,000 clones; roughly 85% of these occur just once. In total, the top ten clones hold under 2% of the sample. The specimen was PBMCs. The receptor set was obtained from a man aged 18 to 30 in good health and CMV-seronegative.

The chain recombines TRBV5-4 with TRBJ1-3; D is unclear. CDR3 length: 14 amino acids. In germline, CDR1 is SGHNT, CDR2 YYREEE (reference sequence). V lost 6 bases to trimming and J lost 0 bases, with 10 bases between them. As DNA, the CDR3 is TGTGCCAGCACCGACGGGTACTCTGGAAACACCATATATTTT. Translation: CASTDGYSGNTIYF.

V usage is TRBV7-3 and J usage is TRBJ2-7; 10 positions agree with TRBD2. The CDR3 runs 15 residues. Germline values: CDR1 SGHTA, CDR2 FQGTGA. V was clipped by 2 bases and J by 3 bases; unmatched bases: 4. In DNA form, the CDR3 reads TGTGCCAGCAGCTTATGGGCTAGCGGGGGCTACGAGCAGTACTTC. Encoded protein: CASSLWASGGYEQYF.

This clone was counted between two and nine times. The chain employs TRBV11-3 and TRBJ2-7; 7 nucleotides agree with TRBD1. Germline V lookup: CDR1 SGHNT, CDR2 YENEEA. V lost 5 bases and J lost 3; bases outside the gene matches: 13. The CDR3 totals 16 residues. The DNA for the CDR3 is TGTGCCAGCAGCCACCCCCCTCGACAGGGTGGCTACGAGCAGTACTTC. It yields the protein CASSHPPRQGGYEQYF.

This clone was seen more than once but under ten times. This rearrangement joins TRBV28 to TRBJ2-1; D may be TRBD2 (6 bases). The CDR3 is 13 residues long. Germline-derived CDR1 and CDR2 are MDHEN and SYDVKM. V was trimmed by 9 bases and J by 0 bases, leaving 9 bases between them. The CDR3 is CASRGSSYNEQFF. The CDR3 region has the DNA TGTGCCAGTCGGGGGAGCTCCTACAATGAGCAGTTCTTC.

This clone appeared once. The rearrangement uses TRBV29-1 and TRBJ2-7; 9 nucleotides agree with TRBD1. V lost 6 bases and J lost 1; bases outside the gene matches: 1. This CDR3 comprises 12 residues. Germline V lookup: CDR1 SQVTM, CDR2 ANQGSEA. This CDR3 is CSVGTGSYEQYF. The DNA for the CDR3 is TGCAGCGTGGGGACAGGGTCCTACGAGCAGTACTTC.

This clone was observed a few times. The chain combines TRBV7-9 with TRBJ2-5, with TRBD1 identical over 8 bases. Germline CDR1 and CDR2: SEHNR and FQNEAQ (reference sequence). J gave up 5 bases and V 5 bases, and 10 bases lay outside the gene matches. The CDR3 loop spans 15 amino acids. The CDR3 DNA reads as TGTGCCAGCAGCACGCCTCAGGGGGCTCAGGAGACCCAGTACTTC. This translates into CASSTPQGAQETQYF.

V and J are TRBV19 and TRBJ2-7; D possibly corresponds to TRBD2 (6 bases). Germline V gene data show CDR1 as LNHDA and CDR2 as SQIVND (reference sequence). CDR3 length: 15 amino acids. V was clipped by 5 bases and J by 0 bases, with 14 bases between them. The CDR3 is CASSVSGLSSYEQYF. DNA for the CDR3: TGTGCCAGTAGTGTATCGGGACTGTCCTCCTACGAGCAGTACTTC.

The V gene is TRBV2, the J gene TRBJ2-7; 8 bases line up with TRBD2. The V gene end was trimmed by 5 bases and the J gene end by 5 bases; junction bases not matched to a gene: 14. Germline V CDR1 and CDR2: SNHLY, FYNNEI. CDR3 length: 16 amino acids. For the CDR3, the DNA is TGTGCCAGCAGTTATCCCCGGCAGCGGGAGTTCGACGAGCAGTACTTC. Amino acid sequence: CASSYPRQREFDEQYF.

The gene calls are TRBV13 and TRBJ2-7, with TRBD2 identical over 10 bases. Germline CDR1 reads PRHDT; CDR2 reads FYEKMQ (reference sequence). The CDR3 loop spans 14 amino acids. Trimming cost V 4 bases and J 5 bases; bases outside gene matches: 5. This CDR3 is CASSSSGRLDEQYF. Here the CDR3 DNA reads TGTGCCAGCAGCTCTAGCGGGAGACTGGACGAGCAGTACTTC.

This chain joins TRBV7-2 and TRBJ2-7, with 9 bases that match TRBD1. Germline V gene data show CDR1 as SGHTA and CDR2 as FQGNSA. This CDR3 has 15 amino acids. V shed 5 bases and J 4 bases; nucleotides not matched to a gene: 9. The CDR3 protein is CASSPGQGGGYEQYF. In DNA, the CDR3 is TGTGCCAGCAGCCCGGGACAGGGTGGGGGGTACGAGCAGTACTTC. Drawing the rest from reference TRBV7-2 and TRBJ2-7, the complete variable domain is GAGVSQSPSNKVTEKGKDVELRCDPISGHTALYWYRQSLGQGLEFLIYFQGNSAPDKSGLPSDRFSAERTGGSVSTLTIQRTQQEDSAVYLCASSPGQGGGYEQYFGPGTRLTVT.

In DNA, the CDR3 is TGTGCCAGCAGCGCCCTTCGGGGGAGGACCGGGGAGCTGTTTTTT. Translated, it gives CASSALRGRTGELFF. The V gene is TRBV9, the J gene TRBJ2-2; a possible D gene is TRBD2 (6 bases). The CDR3 runs to 15 residues. Germline assignment: CDR1 SGDLS and CDR2 YYNGEE. The V end lost 3 bases, the J end lost 5 bases, and 14 bases lay between the germline ends.

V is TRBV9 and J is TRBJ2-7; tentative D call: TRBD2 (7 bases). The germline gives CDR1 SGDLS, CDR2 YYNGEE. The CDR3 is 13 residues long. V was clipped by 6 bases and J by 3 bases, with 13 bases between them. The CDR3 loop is CASNYREGYEQYF. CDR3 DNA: TGTGCCAGCAACTACAGGGAGGGCTACGAGCAGTACTTC.

The CDR3 loop is CAISEGQASQPQHF. The CDR3 nucleotides read TGTGCCATCAGTGAGGGACAGGCCAGTCAGCCCCAGCATTTT. This chain connects TRBV10-3 to TRBJ1-5, with 7 bases lining up with TRBD1. Germline V gives CDR1 ENHRY, CDR2 SYGVKD. V lost 2 bases to trimming and J lost 6 bases; unmatched junction nucleotides: 4. CDR3 length: 14 residues.

CDR3 sequence reads: CASSLAGGSPRNEQFF. The CDR3 region has the DNA TGTGCCAGCAGCTTGGCCGGCGGGAGTCCTCGCAATGAGCAGTTCTTC. This chain uses TRBV5-8 with TRBJ2-1, with TRBD2 matching 7 bases. V trimming: 0 bases; J trimming: 6 bases; junction bases outside the gene matches: 9. Germline CDR1 is SGHTS and CDR2 is YDEGEE. This CDR3 has 16 residues.

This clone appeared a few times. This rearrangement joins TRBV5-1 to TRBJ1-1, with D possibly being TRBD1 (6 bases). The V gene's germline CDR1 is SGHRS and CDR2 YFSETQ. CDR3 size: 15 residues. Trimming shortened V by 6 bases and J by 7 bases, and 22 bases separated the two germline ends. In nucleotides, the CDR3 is TGCGCCAGCATCGGGATCGCAGGGGTGGATGATGAAGCTTTCTTT. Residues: CASIGIAGVDDEAFF. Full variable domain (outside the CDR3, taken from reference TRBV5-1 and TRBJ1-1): KAGVTQTPRYLIKTRGQQVTLSCSPISGHRSVSWYQQTPGQGLQFLFEYFSETQRNKGNFPGRFSGRQFSNSRSEMNVSTLELGDSALYLCASIGIAGVDDEAFFGQGTRLTVV.

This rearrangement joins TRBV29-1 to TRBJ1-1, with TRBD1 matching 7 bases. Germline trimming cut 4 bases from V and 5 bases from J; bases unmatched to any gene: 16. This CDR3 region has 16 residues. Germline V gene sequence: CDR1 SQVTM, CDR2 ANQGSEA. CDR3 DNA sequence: TGCAGCGTTGCAACGTTCACAGGGGTGGGAAGGACTGAAGCTTTCTTT. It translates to CSVATFTGVGRTEAFF.

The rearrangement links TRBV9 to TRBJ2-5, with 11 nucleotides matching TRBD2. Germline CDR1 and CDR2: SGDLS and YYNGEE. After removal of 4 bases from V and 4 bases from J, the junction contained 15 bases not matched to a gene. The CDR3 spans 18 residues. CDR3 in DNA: TGTGCCAGCAGCAAAGATCTTAGCGGGGGGGCAAGAGGAGAGACCCAGTACTTC. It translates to CASSKDLSGGARGETQYF.

CDR3: CASSELVEGTEAFF. The DNA for the CDR3 is TGTGCCAGCAGTGAGCTTGTGGAGGGGACTGAAGCTTTCTTT. The chain joins TRBV2 to TRBJ1-1, with D possibly matching TRBD1 (5 bases). V dropped 3 bases and J dropped 5 bases, with 13 bases sitting between them. Germline values: CDR1 SNHLY, CDR2 FYNNEI. The CDR3 is made up of 14 amino acids.

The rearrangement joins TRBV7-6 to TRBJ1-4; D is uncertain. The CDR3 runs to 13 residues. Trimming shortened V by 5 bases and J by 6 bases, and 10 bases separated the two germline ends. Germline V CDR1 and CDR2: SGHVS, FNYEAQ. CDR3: CASSPSRHEKLFF. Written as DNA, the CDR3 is TGTGCCAGCAGCCCTAGCCGGCATGAAAAACTGTTTTTT. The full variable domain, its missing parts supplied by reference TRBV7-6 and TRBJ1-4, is GAGVSQSPRYKVTKRGQDVALRCDPISGHVSLYWYRQALGQGPEFLTYFNYEAQQDKSGLPNDRFSAERPEGSISTLTIQRTEQRDSAMYRCASSPSRHEKLFFGSGTQLSVL.

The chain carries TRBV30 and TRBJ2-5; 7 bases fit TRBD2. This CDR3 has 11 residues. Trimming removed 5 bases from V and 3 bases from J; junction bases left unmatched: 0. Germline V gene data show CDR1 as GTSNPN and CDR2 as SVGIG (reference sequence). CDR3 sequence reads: CAWAGEETQYF. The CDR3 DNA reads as TGTGCCTGGGCGGGGGAAGAGACCCAGTACTTC.

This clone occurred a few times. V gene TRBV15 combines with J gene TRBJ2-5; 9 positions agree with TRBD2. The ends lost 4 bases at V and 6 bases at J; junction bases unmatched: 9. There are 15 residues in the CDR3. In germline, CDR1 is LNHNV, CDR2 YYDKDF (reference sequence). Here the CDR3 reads CATSNSGSLIKTQYF. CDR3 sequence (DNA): TGTGCCACCAGCAATAGCGGGAGTTTGATAAAGACCCAGTACTTC. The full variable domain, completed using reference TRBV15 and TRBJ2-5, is DAMVIQNPRYQVTQFGKPVTLSCSQTLNHNVMYWYQQKSSQAPKLLFHYYDKDFNNEADTPDNFQSRRPNTSFCFLDIRSPGLGDTAMYLCATSNSGSLIKTQYFGPGTRLLVL.

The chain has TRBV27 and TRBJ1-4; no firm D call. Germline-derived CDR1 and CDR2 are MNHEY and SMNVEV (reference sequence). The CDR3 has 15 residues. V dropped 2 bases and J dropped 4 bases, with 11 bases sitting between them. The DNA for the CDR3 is TGTGCCAGCAGTTTAATCGGTTCCCTTAATGAAAAACTGTTTTTT. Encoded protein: CASSLIGSLNEKLFF.

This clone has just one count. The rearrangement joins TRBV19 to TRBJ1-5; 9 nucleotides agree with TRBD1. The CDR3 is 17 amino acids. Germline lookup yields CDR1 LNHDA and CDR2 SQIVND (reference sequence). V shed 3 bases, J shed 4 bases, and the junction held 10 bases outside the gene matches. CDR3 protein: CASSMIPRDRVNQPQHF. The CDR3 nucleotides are TGTGCCAGTAGTATGATTCCACGGGACAGGGTGAATCAGCCCCAGCATTTT.

CDR3 in amino acids: CASSYLIGLAGAGDTQYF. CDR3 in DNA: TGTGCCAGCAGTTATTTGATAGGACTAGCGGGAGCGGGAGATACGCAGTATTTT. This chain links TRBV28 with TRBJ2-3, with TRBD2 matching 13 bases. V lost 4 bases, J lost 5 bases, and 12 bases stayed unmatched. The CDR3 covers 18 residues. The germline V gene has CDR1 MDHEN and CDR2 SYDVKM.

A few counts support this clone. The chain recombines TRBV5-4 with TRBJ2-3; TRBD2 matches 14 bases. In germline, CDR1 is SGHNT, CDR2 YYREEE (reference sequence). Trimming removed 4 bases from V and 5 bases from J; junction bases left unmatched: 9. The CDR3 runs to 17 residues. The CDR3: CASSRTSGRSPGDTQYF. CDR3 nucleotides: TGTGCCAGCAGCCGGACTAGCGGGAGGAGTCCGGGAGATACGCAGTATTTT.

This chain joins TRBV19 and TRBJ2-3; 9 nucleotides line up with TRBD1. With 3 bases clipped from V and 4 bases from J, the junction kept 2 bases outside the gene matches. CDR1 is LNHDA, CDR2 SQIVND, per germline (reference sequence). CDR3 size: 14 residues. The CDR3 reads CASSIGTGPDTQYF. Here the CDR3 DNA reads TGTGCCAGTAGTATCGGGACAGGGCCAGATACGCAGTATTTT.

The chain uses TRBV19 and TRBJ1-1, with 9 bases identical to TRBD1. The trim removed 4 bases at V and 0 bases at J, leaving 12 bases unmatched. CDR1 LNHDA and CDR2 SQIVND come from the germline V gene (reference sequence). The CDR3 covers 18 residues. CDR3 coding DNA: TGTGCCAGTAGTAACCACCGGACAGGGGCGACCCTGAACACTGAAGCTTTCTTT. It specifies CASSNHRTGATLNTEAFF.

CDR3 sequence: CAPSEGYSGANVLTF. The CDR3 region has the DNA TGTGCCCCTAGTGAGGGATACTCTGGGGCCAACGTCCTGACTTTC. The V call is TRBV25-1, the J call TRBJ2-6, with D possibly TRBD2 on 5 matching bases. The germline gives CDR1 MGHDK, CDR2 SYGVNS. The CDR3 runs to 15 residues. Deletions cut 11 bases from V and 0 bases from J, with 14 bases between. Supplemented by reference TRBV25-1 and TRBJ2-6, the full variable domain reads EADIYQTPRYLVIGTGKKITLECSQTMGHDKMYWYQQDPGMELHLIHYSYGVNSTEKGDLSSESTVSRIRTEHFPLTLESARPSHTSQYLCAPSEGYSGANVLTFGAGSRLTVL.

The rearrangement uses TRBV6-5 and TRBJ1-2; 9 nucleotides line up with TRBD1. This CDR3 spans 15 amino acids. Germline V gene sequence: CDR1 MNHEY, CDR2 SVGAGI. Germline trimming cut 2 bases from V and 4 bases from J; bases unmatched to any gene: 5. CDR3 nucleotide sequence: TGTGCCAGCAGTTACGACCGGGGACAGGGCTATGGCTACACCTTC. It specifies CASSYDRGQGYGYTF.

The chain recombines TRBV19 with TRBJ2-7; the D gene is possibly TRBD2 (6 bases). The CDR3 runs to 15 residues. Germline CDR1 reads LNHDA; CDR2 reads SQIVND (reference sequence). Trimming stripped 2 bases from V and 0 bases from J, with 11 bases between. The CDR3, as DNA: TGTGCCAGTAGTATACGCCACGGGAGCTCCTACGAGCAGTACTTC. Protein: CASSIRHGSSYEQYF.